These T cell receptor beta chains were read from a single sample in a study of T-cell reconstitution after alpha-beta-depleted transplantation in children. TCRdb re-derived calls from the PCR reads in MiXCR, one entry per CDR3 protein. Here the sample spans 45,000 to 55,000 distinct CDR3 sequences, 7.5% to 10% being singletons. The specimen was PBMCs, mostly from graft donor cells, collected 60 days after TCRalphabeta/CD19-depleted stem cell transplant. These TCRs come from a male patient aged 2 to 10 who had a stem cell transplant for chronic granulomatous disease, so the T cells may come from the graft donor. Each CDR3 is given with its conserved first and last residue. The D gene is left open where the match is weak. Not all rows give a size; the values are once, few, many and, for expanded clones, a class.

length,J,V,size,D,DNA,CDR3
13,TRBJ2-7,TRBV27,medium-sized,NA,TGTGCCAGCAGTTTTAACGGCGACTACGAGCAGTACTTC,CASSFNGDYEQYF
16,TRBJ2-2,TRBV15,many,TRBD2,TGTGCCACCAGCTACGGGACTAGCGGGAACACCGGGGAGCTGTTTTTT,CATSYGTSGNTGELFF
13,TRBJ2-4,TRBV7-2,many,NA,TGTGCCAGCAGCTTCGCGGGGCGAAACATTCAGTACTTC,CASSFAGRNIQYF
16,TRBJ1-1,TRBV11-2,many,NA,TGTGCCAGCAGCTTAGGTGTCTTATCAGCCAACACTGAAGCTTTCTTT,CASSLGVLSANTEAFF
17,TRBJ2-1,TRBV12-3/TRBV12-4,many,TRBD2,TGTGCCAGCAGTTTACCCGTTTTTGCGGGAGTGGACAATGAGCAGTTCTTC,CASSLPVFAGVDNEQFF
15,TRBJ2-2,TRBV29-1,many,TRBD2,TGCAGCGTCCGGGGGGGGGCGACGGACACCGGGGAGCTGTTTTTT,CSVRGGATDTGELFF
14,TRBJ2-2,TRBV9,NA,NA,TGTGCCAGCAGCGTAGATCCTTACACCGGGGAGCTGTTTTTT,CASSVDPYTGELFF
13,TRBJ2-4,TRBV9,many,NA,TGTGCCAGCAGCCAAACTCAGGGTAACATTCAGTACTTC,CASSQTQGNIQYF
13,TRBJ1-2,TRBV29-1,many,TRBD1,TGCAGCGTTAAGGACAGGGGGGCCCATGGCTACACCTTC,CSVKDRGAHGYTF
15,TRBJ1-1,TRBV14,few,NA,TGTGCCAGCAGCCAAGACAGGGCCGTCGGGACTGAAGCTTTCTTT,CASSQDRAVGTEAFF
14,TRBJ2-7,TRBV5-1,medium-sized,NA,TGCGCCAGCAGCTTGTCCTCAACTGCCTACGAGCAGTACTTC,CASSLSSTAYEQYF
16,TRBJ2-7,TRBV28,few,NA,TGTGCCAGCAGTTTCGCCGGGACCCCCACTTGGGCCGAGCAGTACTTC,CASSFAGTPTWAEQYF
15,TRBJ2-7,TRBV27,many,TRBD1,TGTGCCAGCAGTGTAGTCCCGGACAGGGTGAGGGAGCAGTACTTC,CASSVVPDRVREQYF
17,TRBJ2-2,TRBV12-5,NA,TRBD1,TGTGCTAGTGGTCCCTACCCGGGACAGGGAAACACCGGGGAGCTGTTTTTT,CASGPYPGQGNTGELFF
16,TRBJ1-1,TRBV11-2,many,NA,TGTGCCAGCAGCCCTACGTGGGAGCGAGTGATCACTGAAGCTTTCTTT,CASSPTWERVITEAFF
16,TRBJ2-1,TRBV10-3,many,NA,TGTGCCATCAGTGAAGGGGCCGGGACCTCCGACTATGAGCAGTTCTTC,CAISEGAGTSDYEQFF
17,TRBJ2-1,TRBV7-2,many,TRBD1,TGTGCCAGCAGCTTGGCGAGTACAGGGGTAGTAAGAAATGAGCAGTTCTTC,CASSLASTGVVRNEQFF
13,TRBJ2-1,TRBV14,many,NA,TGTGCCAGCAGTATCGGGTTAAACAATGAGCAGTTCTTC,CASSIGLNNEQFF
17,TRBJ2-5,TRBV10-3,NA,NA,TGTGCCATCAGTGTTGGTGGCAGGGGGCAGCGGGGGGAGACCCAGTACTTC,CAISVGGRGQRGETQYF
11,TRBJ2-7,TRBV5-1,many,TRBD2,TGCGCCAGCAGCCTGGGGGGGACGCAGTACTTC,CASSLGGTQYF
12,TRBJ2-7,TRBV20-1,many,TRBD1,TGCAGTGCTTTCCCAGGACAGGGAGCGGTCTCCTTC,CSAFPGQGAVSF
16,TRBJ2-1,TRBV11-2,many,TRBD2,TGTGCCAGCAGCCGGGGACTAGCGGGAGGTCCGGGTGAGCAGTTCTTC,CASSRGLAGGPGEQFF
14,TRBJ1-1,TRBV20-1,many,NA,TGCAGTGCTTTTTGGGGGGTAAGTGGGACTGAAGCTTTCTTT,CSAFWGVSGTEAFF
12,TRBJ1-3,TRBV7-2,many,NA,TGTGCCAGCAGCTCCACTGGAAACACCATATATTTT,CASSSTGNTIYF
14,TRBJ1-5,TRBV7-2,many,NA,TGTGCCAGCAGCTTGCGTCAGGGCGATCAGCCCCAGCATTTT,CASSLRQGDQPQHF
15,TRBJ2-3,TRBV6-4,few,NA,TGTGCCAGCAGATTAGTGGCAGGGAGCACAGATACGCAGTATTTT,CASRLVAGSTDTQYF
15,TRBJ2-1,TRBV7-8,many,TRBD1,TGTGCCAGCAGCCCCCGGGACAGGGGGCATAGTGAGCAGTTCTTC,CASSPRDRGHSEQFF
17,TRBJ1-3,TRBV7-9,many,NA,TGTGCCAGCAGCCCCCTTGGTATAGCCCTCTCTGGAAACACCATATATTTT,CASSPLGIALSGNTIYF
16,TRBJ2-7,TRBV7-2,NA,NA,TGTGCCAGCAGCCCCAACCGACCGAACCCAGCCAACGAGCAGTACTTC,CASSPNRPNPANEQYF
15,TRBJ2-7,TRBV19,many,NA,TGTGCCAGTAAAACAAGGCGGGCGCCCTCCTACGAGCAGTACTTC,CASKTRRAPSYEQYF
16,TRBJ2-7,TRBV14,NA,NA,TGTGCCAGCAGCCAAGTTCCCGGGTCTACCCGGGACGAGCAGTACTTC,CASSQVPGSTRDEQYF
15,TRBJ1-6,TRBV28,NA,NA,TGTGCCAGCAGTTTAGTACCAGGGAACGGTTCACCCCTCCACTTT,CASSLVPGNGSPLHF
16,TRBJ2-1,TRBV6-4,many,NA,TGTGCCAGCAGTGCCAGCCCTTCGAGCTCCTACAATGAGCAGTTCTTC,CASSASPSSSYNEQFF
14,TRBJ2-7,TRBV21-1,few,NA,TGTGCCAGCCCATTTCACGCCCGTACCTACGAGCAGTACTTC,CASPFHARTYEQYF
14,TRBJ2-1,TRBV28,many,NA,TGTGCCAGCAGCATCCGAGAAAGGGGCAATGAGCAGTTCTTC,CASSIRERGNEQFF
16,TRBJ2-2,TRBV20-1,many,TRBD2,TGCAGTGCTAGACTAGCGGAGCCATCGAACACCGGGGAGCTGTTTTTT,CSARLAEPSNTGELFF
15,TRBJ2-7,TRBV20-1,few,TRBD1,TGCAGTGCTAGTTATCCTCGGGCAGGGGGCGTCGAGCAGTACTTC,CSASYPRAGGVEQYF
14,TRBJ2-1,TRBV20-1,many,NA,TGCAGTGCTACCCGGGGATACGGTTTCAATGAGCAGTTCTTC,CSATRGYGFNEQFF
16,TRBJ2-1,TRBV2,medium-sized,TRBD2,TGTGCCAGCAGTGAAGGGGGACTAGCGTCCTACAATGAGCAGTTCTTC,CASSEGGLASYNEQFF
15,TRBJ2-6,TRBV7-6,many,NA,TGTGCCAGCAGCCGGGGGCTCTCTGGGGCCAACGTCCTGACTTTC,CASSRGLSGANVLTF
15,TRBJ2-7,TRBV20-1,once,NA,TGCTTCTGGGGGCCGGGACCCCGAAGGACGTACGAGCAGTACTTC,CFWGPGPRRTYEQYF
13,TRBJ2-1,TRBV28,many,NA,TGTGCCAGCAGACCCAGCTCCTACAATGAGCAGTTCTTC,CASRPSSYNEQFF
16,TRBJ1-1,TRBV5-1,many,TRBD1,TGCGCCAGCAGCTCTCTACCACAGGGGGGAGGAACTGAAGCTTTCTTT,CASSSLPQGGGTEAFF
13,TRBJ2-7,TRBV11-2,many,NA,TGTGCCAGCAGCTCGGAGAGTTTCTACGAGCAGTACTTC,CASSSESFYEQYF
17,TRBJ2-7,TRBV3-1,many,NA,TGTGCCAGCAGCCAAGGCATTGGCGGCGGGCCCATCTACGAGCAGTACTTC,CASSQGIGGGPIYEQYF
12,TRBJ2-2,TRBV7-2,many,NA,TGTGCCAGCAGGGGGAACACCGGGGAGCTGTTTTTT,CASRGNTGELFF
14,TRBJ2-3,TRBV6-1,NA,TRBD2,TGTGCCAGCGGACGCGGGAGGGGGGCAGATACGCAGTATTTT,CASGRGRGADTQYF
15,TRBJ2-1,TRBV3-1,many,NA,TGTGCCAGCAGCCAAGGGAGAATAGCGTTGGATGAGCAGTTCTTC,CASSQGRIALDEQFF
15,TRBJ1-4,TRBV5-1,few,TRBD1,TGCGCCAGCGGCTGGACAGGGGGCGCCGTTGAAAAACTGTTTTTT,CASGWTGGAVEKLFF
12,TRBJ1-2,TRBV18,many,NA,TGTGCCAGCTCACCAAGGGGAGATGGCTACACCTTC,CASSPRGDGYTF
13,TRBJ2-7,TRBV6-1,NA,NA,TGTGCCAGCAGTGAAGGGGAAACCTACGAGCAGTACTTC,CASSEGETYEQYF
16,TRBJ2-1,TRBV29-1,many,TRBD2,TGCAGCGGGAAGGAGGGACTAGCGCCTACCTACAATGAGCAGTTCTTC,CSGKEGLAPTYNEQFF
15,TRBJ1-5,TRBV12-3/TRBV12-4,many,NA,TGTGCCAGCAGTGGCCTCTGGGGTAACAATCAGCCCCAGCATTTT,CASSGLWGNNQPQHF
13,TRBJ2-1,TRBV27,many,NA,TGTGCCAGCAGGCGATTCAGGGTGGGTGAGCAGTTCTTC,CASRRFRVGEQFF
13,TRBJ1-3,TRBV7-6,NA,NA,TGTGCCAGCAGCTTGACGGAGGGAAACACCATATATTTT,CASSLTEGNTIYF
14,TRBJ2-7,TRBV20-1,few,TRBD2,TGCAGTGCTAGAGGGACTAGCTCAACCTACGAGCAGTACTTC,CSARGTSSTYEQYF
14,TRBJ1-2,TRBV7-9,many,NA,TGTGCCAGCAGCCCGTCGGGGGGGAACTATGGCTACACCTTC,CASSPSGGNYGYTF
17,TRBJ1-1,TRBV7-2,many,TRBD1,TGTGCCAGCAGCTTACTTCCGGCAGGGGGTATGAACACTGAAGCTTTCTTT,CASSLLPAGGMNTEAFF
17,TRBJ2-2,TRBV6-5,NA,NA,TGTGCCAGCAGTTACTCGGAAGGGCAGGGGAGGGCCGGGGAGCTGTTTTTT,CASSYSEGQGRAGELFF